A selection of T cell receptor beta chains follows, all from one sample in a study of T cells in Graves' hyperthyroidism and ophthalmopathy. TCRdb re-called the multiplex PCR reads with MiXCR, one entry per CDR3 protein. Among around 350,000 distinct CDR3 sequences, roughly 15% were seen once, and the ten largest hold approximately 20%. Sequenced material: blood. Receptors originate from a woman aged 55-70 years with Graves' ophthalmopathy. The CDR3 runs from the conserved cysteine through the conserved F or W.

j_gene | v_gene | CDR3aa
TRBJ2-5 | TRBV28 | CASILRGTGKETQYF
TRBJ2-3 | TRBV2 | CASSLWDTSTDTQYF
TRBJ1-1 | TRBV3-1 | CASSLGTGSSTEAFF
TRBJ2-5 | TRBV28 | CASLSSGQPQETQYF
TRBJ2-7 | TRBV30 | CAWSIGLAGPYEQYF
TRBJ2-7 | TRBV6-2/TRBV6-3 | CATISGGGYEQYF
TRBJ2-1 | TRBV24-1 | CATSLGGAGSSYNEQFF
TRBJ2-7 | TRBV9 | CASSLGLAPEWEQYF
TRBJ2-1 | TRBV28 | CASSFSRGYNEQFF
TRBJ1-2 | TRBV2 | CASTESGTAYGYTF
TRBJ1-4 | TRBV6-9 | CASSWTGNEKLFF
TRBJ1-1 | TRBV5-1 | CASSLGVTGATNTEAFF
TRBJ2-1 | TRBV7-8 | CASSTFNNEQFF
TRBJ2-4 | TRBV10-1 | CASSGPQQGLTAKNIQYF
TRBJ1-1 | TRBV5-4 | CASSLRSPGGGEAFF
TRBJ2-1 | TRBV20-1 | CSARFLTSGTIDEQFF
TRBJ2-2 | TRBV7-2 | CASSSRVPRDTGELFF
TRBJ1-5 | TRBV28 | CASSPGHRAILPQHF
TRBJ2-7 | TRBV11-2 | CASSRTSGSPLEQYF
TRBJ1-5 | TRBV11-3 | CASRGTGTGGGDQPQHF